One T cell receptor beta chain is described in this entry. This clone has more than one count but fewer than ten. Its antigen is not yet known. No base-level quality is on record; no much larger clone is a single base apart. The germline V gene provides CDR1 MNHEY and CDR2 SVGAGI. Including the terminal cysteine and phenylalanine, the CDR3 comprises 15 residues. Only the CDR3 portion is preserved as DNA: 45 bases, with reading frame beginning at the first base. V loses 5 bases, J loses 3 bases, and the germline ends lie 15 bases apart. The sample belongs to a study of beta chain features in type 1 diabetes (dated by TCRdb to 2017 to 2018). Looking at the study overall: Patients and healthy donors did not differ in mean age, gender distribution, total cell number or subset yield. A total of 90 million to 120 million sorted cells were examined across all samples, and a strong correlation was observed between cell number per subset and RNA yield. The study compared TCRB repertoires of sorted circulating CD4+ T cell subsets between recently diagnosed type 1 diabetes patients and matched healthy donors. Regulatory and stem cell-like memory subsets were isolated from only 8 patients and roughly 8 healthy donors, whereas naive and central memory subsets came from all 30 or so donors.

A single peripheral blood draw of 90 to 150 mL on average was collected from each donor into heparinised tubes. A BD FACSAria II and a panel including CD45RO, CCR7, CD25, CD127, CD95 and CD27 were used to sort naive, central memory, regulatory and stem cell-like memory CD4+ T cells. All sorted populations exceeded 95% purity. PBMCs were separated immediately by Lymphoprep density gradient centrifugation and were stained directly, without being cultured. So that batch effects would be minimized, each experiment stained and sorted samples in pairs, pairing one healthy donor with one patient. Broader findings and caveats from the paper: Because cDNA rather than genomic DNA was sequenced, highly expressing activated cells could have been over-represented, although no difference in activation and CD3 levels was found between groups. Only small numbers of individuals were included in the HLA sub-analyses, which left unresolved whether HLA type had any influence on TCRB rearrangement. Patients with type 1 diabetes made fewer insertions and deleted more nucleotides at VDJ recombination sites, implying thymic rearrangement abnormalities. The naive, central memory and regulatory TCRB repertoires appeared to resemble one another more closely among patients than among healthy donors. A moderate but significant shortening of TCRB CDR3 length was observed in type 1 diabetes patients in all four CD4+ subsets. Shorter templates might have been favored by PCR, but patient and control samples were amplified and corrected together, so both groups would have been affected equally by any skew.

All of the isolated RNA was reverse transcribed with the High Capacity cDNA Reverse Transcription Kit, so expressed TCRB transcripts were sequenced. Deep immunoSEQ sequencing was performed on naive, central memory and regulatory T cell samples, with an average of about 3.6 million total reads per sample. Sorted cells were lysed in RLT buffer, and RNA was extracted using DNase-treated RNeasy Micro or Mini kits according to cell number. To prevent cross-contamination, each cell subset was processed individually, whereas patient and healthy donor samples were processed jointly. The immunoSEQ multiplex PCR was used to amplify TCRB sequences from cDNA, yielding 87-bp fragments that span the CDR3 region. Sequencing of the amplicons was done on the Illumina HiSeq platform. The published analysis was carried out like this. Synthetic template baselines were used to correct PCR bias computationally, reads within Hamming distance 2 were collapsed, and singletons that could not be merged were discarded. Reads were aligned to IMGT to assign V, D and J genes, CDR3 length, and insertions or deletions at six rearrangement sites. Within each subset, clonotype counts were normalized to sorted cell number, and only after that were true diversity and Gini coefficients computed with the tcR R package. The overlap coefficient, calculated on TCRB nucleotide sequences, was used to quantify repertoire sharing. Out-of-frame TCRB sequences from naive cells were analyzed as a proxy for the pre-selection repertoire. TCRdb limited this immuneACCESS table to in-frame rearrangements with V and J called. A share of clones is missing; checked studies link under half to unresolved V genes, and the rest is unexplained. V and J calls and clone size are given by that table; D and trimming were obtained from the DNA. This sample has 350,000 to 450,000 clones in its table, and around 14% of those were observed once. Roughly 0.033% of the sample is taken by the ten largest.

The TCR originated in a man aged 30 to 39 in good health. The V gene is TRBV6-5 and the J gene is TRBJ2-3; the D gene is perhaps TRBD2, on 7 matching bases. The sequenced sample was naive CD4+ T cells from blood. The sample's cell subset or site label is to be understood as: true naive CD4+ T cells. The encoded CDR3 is CASSTVGGATDTQYF. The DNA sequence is TGTGCCAGCAGTACCGTAGGGGGGGCGACAGATACGCAGTATTTT.